These 6 T cell receptor beta chains came from one sample sequenced in a study of CD8 T cells in Susac syndrome. The RNA, about 0.5 to 1 ug, was put through reverse transcription using random hexamers. TCRdb used MiXCR to reprocess the immunoSEQ multiplex PCR reads, holding one entry per CDR3 protein. This table holds about 240,000 distinct CDR3 sequences, almost 97% found once. Sequencing was performed on CD4+ T cells from PBMCs. These receptors were obtained from a human donor with Susac syndrome.

The CDR3 protein is CASTLGGSYTEAFF. CDR3 DNA: TGTGCCAGCACCCTCGGAGGGAGTTACACTGAAGCTTTCTTT. The chain joins TRBV12-3 or TRBV12-4 to TRBJ1-1, with D uncertain. The V gene lost 7 bases and the J gene lost 3 bases, with 15 bases spanning the gap. CDR3 length: 14 residues.

This chain links TRBV20-1 with TRBJ1-2, with unresolved D. Trimming pared 5 bases from V and 2 bases from J, leaving 9 bases between. The germline gives CDR1 DFQATT, CDR2 SNEGSKA (reference sequence). The CDR3 totals 12 residues. As DNA, the CDR3 is TGCAGTGCTCCAGCCGAGAACTATGGCTACACCTTC. Its translation: CSAPAENYGYTF.

The rearrangement joins TRBV2 to TRBJ2-7; 8 bases align to TRBD1. The CDR3 extends over 13 amino acids. The V segment lost 10 bases and the J segment 3 bases; nucleotides outside the gene matches: 8. CDR1 SNHLY and CDR2 FYNNEI come from the germline V gene. The CDR3 sequence is CAINPDRDYEQYF. As DNA, the CDR3 is TGTGCCATCAACCCGGACAGGGACTACGAGCAGTACTTC.

The chain couples TRBV7-2 to TRBJ2-1; D may be TRBD1 (6 bases). The germline V gene encodes CDR1 SGHTA and CDR2 FQGNSA. CDR3 size: 15 residues. V was pared by 4 bases and J by 2 bases, with 12 bases between. The chain's CDR3 is CASSSHRATYNEQFF. In DNA, the CDR3 is TGTGCCAGCAGCTCGCACAGGGCAACCTACAATGAGCAGTTCTTC.

V and J are TRBV29-1 and TRBJ2-2, with a weak D call TRBD1 (6 bases). This CDR3 is 16 amino acids long. In germline, CDR1 is SQVTM, CDR2 ANQGSEA. The V and J ends lost 7 bases and 1 base respectively, with 19 bases between them. The CDR3 sequence: CSAAEGTRKNTGELFF. CDR3 nucleotide sequence: TGCAGCGCTGCCGAAGGGACACGCAAGAACACCGGGGAGCTGTTTTTT.

The genes are TRBV9 and TRBJ1-4, with 9 positions matching TRBD1. Germline V gives CDR1 SGDLS, CDR2 YYNGEE. This CDR3 comprises 14 residues. The V and J ends lost 2 bases and 9 bases, in that order; junction bases with no gene match: 5. For the CDR3, the DNA is TGTGCCAGCAGCGTCGGGACAGGGATACAAAAACTGTTTTTT. Amino acids: CASSVGTGIQKLFF.